This entry lists 32 T cell receptor beta chains sequenced from one sample in a study of post-analysis software for immune sequencing data. No antigen is known for these receptors. General study results and limits: Patients had higher frequencies than controls of about five TRBV segments, including TRBV5-6, TRBV5-1 and TRBV20-1.

Prepared TCR beta cDNA libraries contained unique molecular identifiers. One entry per CDR3 protein, called by TCRdb with MiXCR from the PCR reads. The repertoire consists of more than 500,000 distinct CDR3 sequences, with around a third occurring once and the leading ten covering approximately 6%. The sample taken for sequencing was blood. The receptor source for this set is a girl between 2 and 17 years old with multiple sclerosis.

The chain joins TRBV3-1 to TRBJ2-5; 10 nucleotides line up with TRBD1. Germline CDR1 and CDR2: LGHDT and YNNKEL (reference sequence). With V trimmed by 2 bases and J by 2 bases, 8 bases remained unmatched. The CDR3 covers 17 residues. In nucleotides, the CDR3 is TGTGCCAGCAGCCAACCGACAGGGGGCGCCTCGCAAGAGACCCAGTACTTC. Translation gives CASSQPTGGASQETQYF.

Concerning this clonotype: Possible read error: a much larger clone is one base away. The chain links TRBV3-1 to TRBJ2-1; TRBD2 matches 9 bases. The CDR3 length is 17 residues. CDR1 and CDR2 (germline): LGHDT, YNNKEL (reference sequence). V shed 4 bases, J shed 9 bases, and the junction held 16 bases outside the gene matches. In nucleotides, the CDR3 is TGTGCCAGCAGCCGAGGTCGTAGCGGGGGATTATTTGTTGAGCAGTTCTTC. Translation gives CASSRGRSGGLFVEQFF.

V and J are TRBV7-9 and TRBJ1-2, with a possible D match to TRBD1 (6 bases). Trimming stripped 5 bases from V and 4 bases from J, with 14 bases between. The CDR3 has 14 amino acids. Germline V gene data show CDR1 as SEHNR and CDR2 as FQNEAQ (reference sequence). As DNA, the CDR3 is TGTGCCAGCAGCCCCCTAGGCAGGGGCTATGGCTACACCTTC. This codes for CASSPLGRGYGYTF.

This chain uses TRBV6-1 with TRBJ2-5; TRBD1 might be the D (6 bases). Germline V gene data show CDR1 as MNHNS and CDR2 as SASEGT. This CDR3 comprises 16 residues. Trimming removed 4 bases from V and 0 bases from J, with 15 bases in between. This CDR3 is CASSVGQGKNQETQYF. The CDR3 DNA is TGTGCCAGCAGTGTGGGCCAGGGGAAAAACCAAGAGACCCAGTACTTC.

V usage is TRBV29-1 and J usage is TRBJ1-2, with D possibly matching TRBD1 (5 bases). The CDR3 consists of 15 residues. The V and J ends lost 0 bases and 4 bases respectively, with 15 bases between them. From germline, CDR1 is SQVTM and CDR2 ANQGSEA. CDR3 amino acids: CSVEDGLGGTYGYTF. The CDR3 nucleotides read TGCAGCGTTGAAGATGGGCTAGGTGGGACCTATGGCTACACCTTC.

This chain links TRBV2 with TRBJ2-5; 9 nucleotides match TRBD1. This CDR3 is 14 amino acids long. The junction had 6 bases not matched to a gene; V was cut back by 6 bases and J by 4 bases. CDR1 and CDR2 from the germline V gene are SNHLY and FYNNEI. DNA of the CDR3: TGTGCCAGCAGAGGGGACAGGGAGGGAGAGACCCAGTACTTC. Amino acid sequence: CASRGDREGETQYF.

The rearrangement links TRBV25-1 to TRBJ1-5; D might be TRBD1 (5 bases). The CDR3 is 15 amino acids. The V gene's germline CDR1 is MGHDK and CDR2 SYGVNS. Between the trimmed V and J ends, which lost 4 bases and 3 bases, there was a span of 13 bases. In DNA form, the CDR3 reads TGTGCCAGCAGTGCCCCGGGACTTAACAATCAGCCCCAGCATTTT. As protein: CASSAPGLNNQPQHF. Full variable domain (rest looked up from reference TRBV25-1 and TRBJ1-5): EADIYQTPRYLVIGTGKKITLECSQTMGHDKMYWYQQDPGMELHLIHYSYGVNSTEKGDLSSESTVSRIRTEHFPLTLESARPSHTSQYLCASSAPGLNNQPQHFGDGTRLSIL.

The chain couples TRBV29-1 to TRBJ1-1; 7 bases are shared with TRBD1. The CDR3 spans 14 residues. Germline loops: CDR1 SQVTM, CDR2 ANQGSEA. J was trimmed by 1 base and V by 4 bases; bases with no gene match: 6. The CDR3 sequence is CSVGQGWRNTEAFF. CDR3 in DNA: TGCAGCGTTGGACAGGGTTGGAGGAACACTGAAGCTTTCTTT. The variable domain in full, completed from reference TRBV29-1 and TRBJ1-1, reads SAVISQKPSRDICQRGTSLTIQCQVDSQVTMMFWYRQQPGQSLTLIATANQGSEATYESGFVIDKFPISRPNLTFSTLTVSNMSPEDSSIYLCSVGQGWRNTEAFFGQGTRLTVV.

The rearrangement joins TRBV2 to TRBJ2-7; D remains unclear. The end of the DNA aligns better with TRBJ2-5, so the J call may be wrong. In germline, CDR1 is SNHLY, CDR2 FYNNEI. The length of the CDR3 is 15 residues. Here the CDR3 reads CASRDGRSGSKTQYF. The DNA of the CDR3 is TGTGCCAGCAGAGACGGGCGGAGTGGTTCGAAGACCCAGTACTTC.

This clonotype came up many times. The chain has TRBV29-1 and TRBJ1-2, with D possibly TRBD1 on 5 matching bases. The CDR3 contains 12 residues. V lost 7 bases to trimming and J lost 8 bases, with 17 bases between them. The germline gives CDR1 SQVTM, CDR2 ANQGSEA. In DNA form, the CDR3 reads TGCAGCGCCGCCCCGGGACCCAGCGGCTACACCTTC. Translated: CSAAPGPSGYTF.

The rearrangement joins TRBV20-1 to TRBJ2-5, with 13 bases aligning to TRBD2. The CDR3 spans 16 residues. Germline values: CDR1 DFQATT, CDR2 SNEGSKA (reference sequence). V lost 6 bases, J lost 4 bases, and 11 bases stayed unmatched. CDR3 in amino acids: CSAPRGTSGVRETQYF. The CDR3 nucleotides are TGCAGTGCCCCAAGGGGGACTAGCGGGGTCAGAGAGACCCAGTACTTC.

This clonotype was recorded a few times. The chain employs TRBV5-6 and TRBJ2-3, with 14 bases matching TRBD2. Germline V gene sequence: CDR1 SGHDT, CDR2 YYEEEE. After removal of 5 bases from V and 0 bases from J, the junction contained 8 bases not matched to a gene. The CDR3 is 18 amino acids. The CDR3 nucleotides read TGTGCCAGCAGTAATCGGACTAGCGGGGGGATAAGCACAGATACGCAGTATTTT. It yields the protein CASSNRTSGGISTDTQYF.

The chain joins TRBV5-8 to TRBJ2-3; TRBD1 agrees at 10 bases. Losses at the gene ends were 5 bases for V and 13 bases for J; bases not matched to a gene: 4. CDR3 size: 11 residues. Germline CDR1 is SGHTS and CDR2 is YDEGEE. CDR3 sequence: CASRPGTGEYF. In DNA form, the CDR3 reads TGTGCCAGCAGACCCGGGACAGGGGAGTATTTT. The entire variable domain, with the rest obtained from reference TRBV5-8 and TRBJ2-3, is as follows: EAGVTQSPTHLIKTRGQQATLRCSPISGHTSVYWYQQALGLGLQFLLWYDEGEERNRGNFPPRFSGRQFPNYSSELNVNALELEDSALYLCASRPGTGEYFGPGTRLTVL.

This clonotype has only a few counts. The chain couples TRBV5-1 to TRBJ2-1; possibly TRBD1 for D (6 bases). Germline values: CDR1 SGHRS, CDR2 YFSETQ. This CDR3 is built from 15 residues. The V end lost 2 bases, the J end lost 5 bases, and 14 bases lay between the germline ends. CDR3 in amino acids: CASSLGGSTHNEQFF. As DNA, the CDR3 is TGCGCCAGCAGCTTAGGGGGATCAACTCACAATGAGCAGTTCTTC.

The CDR3 bases are TGCGCCAGCAGCCGGACAGGGGGTATCGACGGGGAGCTGTTTTTT. The encoded protein is CASSRTGGIDGELFF. The chain recombines TRBV5-1 with TRBJ2-2; 10 bases match TRBD1. Per germline, CDR1 SGHRS and CDR2 YFSETQ. The CDR3 length is 15 residues. V trimming: 4 bases; J trimming: 7 bases; junction bases outside the gene matches: 7. Full variable domain (rest looked up from reference TRBV5-1 and TRBJ2-2): KAGVTQTPRYLIKTRGQQVTLSCSPISGHRSVSWYQQTPGQGLQFLFEYFSETQRNKGNFPGRFSGRQFSNSRSEMNVSTLELGDSALYLCASSRTGGIDGELFFGEGSRLTVL.

The rearrangement joins TRBV20-1 to TRBJ2-1; 7 nucleotides agree with TRBD2. The closer fit of TRBJ2-7 to the DNA end suggests the J call may be wrong. This CDR3 comprises 15 residues. The V gene's germline CDR1 is DFQATT and CDR2 SNEGSKA (reference sequence). The CDR3 sequence is CSASPQRGYYNEQYF. In DNA form, the CDR3 reads TGCAGTGCTAGTCCCCAGCGGGGCTATTACAATGAGCAGTACTTC.

J is TRBJ2-3 and V is TRBV10-3; 11 bases are shared with TRBD2. There are 13 residues in the CDR3. The germline V gene encodes CDR1 ENHRY and CDR2 SYGVKD. The J segment lost 6 bases and the V segment lost 8 bases, leaving 4 bases of the junction unmatched. The CDR3 DNA reads as TGTGCCATCCTCACTAGCGGGGGCGATACGCAGTATTTT. Translated: CAILTSGGDTQYF.

This chain joins TRBV7-9 and TRBJ2-3; 13 bases fit TRBD2. V trimming: 11 bases; J trimming: 4 bases; junction bases outside the gene matches: 6. The length of the CDR3 is 14 residues. Germline V gives CDR1 SEHNR, CDR2 FQNEAQ (reference sequence). CDR3 in amino acids: CAGRTSGGADTQYF. CDR3 nucleotide sequence: TGTGCCGGACGGACTAGCGGGGGCGCAGATACGCAGTATTTT.

The V and J genes are TRBV11-1 and TRBJ2-1, with 10 bases aligning to TRBD1. The CDR3 is made up of 15 amino acids. With 5 bases clipped from V and 1 base from J, the junction kept 2 bases outside the gene matches. CDR1 and CDR2 (germline): SGHAT, FQDESV (reference sequence). The CDR3 here is CASSKGQGSYNEQFF. CDR3 nucleotides: TGTGCCAGCAGCAAGGGACAGGGGTCCTACAATGAGCAGTTCTTC.

The chain is built from TRBV7-8 and TRBJ1-4; the D gene is possibly TRBD1 (6 bases). The germline gives CDR1 SGHVS, CDR2 FQNEAQ. The V and J ends lost 1 base and 0 bases respectively, with 12 bases between them. This CDR3 spans 17 amino acids. CDR3 in amino acids: CASSLEGGLATNEKLFF. The CDR3 DNA is TGTGCCAGCAGCTTAGAGGGGGGGCTAGCAACTAATGAAAAACTGTTTTTT.

This chain joins TRBV2 and TRBJ1-2; D uncertain. This CDR3 has 14 amino acids. Looked up from germline, CDR1 is SNHLY and CDR2 is FYNNEI. The V end was cut by 5 bases, the J end by 2 bases, with 12 bases between. CDR3 residues: CASSWEGSNYGYTF. DNA of the CDR3: TGTGCCAGCAGTTGGGAAGGGTCCAACTATGGCTACACCTTC.

V is TRBV27 and J is TRBJ1-2; no firm D call. Looked up from germline, CDR1 is MNHEY and CDR2 is SMNVEV (reference sequence). V lost 5 bases to trimming and J lost 10 bases, with 14 bases between them. This CDR3 comprises 12 residues. CDR3 nucleotide sequence: TGTGCCAGCAGTCCTTCGGCCGTTAACTACACCTTC. As protein: CASSPSAVNYTF.

The J gene is TRBJ2-2, the V gene TRBV7-2; D not resolved. Trimming stripped 1 base from V and 0 bases from J, with 9 bases between. Germline values: CDR1 SGHTA, CDR2 FQGNSA. The CDR3 spans 16 residues. The CDR3 region has the DNA TGTGCCAGCAGCTTAGTAGGTGGGGCGAACACCGGGGAGCTGTTTTTT. Encoded protein: CASSLVGGANTGELFF.

The V and J genes are TRBV11-3 and TRBJ1-1; a possible D gene is TRBD1 (5 bases). This CDR3 is 12 amino acids long. Trimming took off 8 bases at V and 0 bases at J, with 7 bases between the two ends. The V gene's germline CDR1 is SGHNT and CDR2 YENEEA. The CDR3 DNA reads as TGTGCCAGCGGGGGATTGAACACTGAAGCTTTCTTT. As protein: CASGGLNTEAFF.

The V call is TRBV13, the J call TRBJ2-5; D is unclear. Trimming took 5 bases from V and 11 from J, leaving 9 bases between them. This CDR3 has 10 amino acids. Germline CDR1 reads PRHDT; CDR2 reads FYEKMQ (reference sequence). The DNA for the CDR3 is TGTGCCAGCAGCCGCGTCGGGCAGTACTTC. It codes for CASSRVGQYF.

A few counts support this clonotype. The V call is TRBV7-3, the J call TRBJ2-7, with TRBD2 matching 10 bases. The trim removed 5 bases at V and 4 bases at J, leaving 5 bases unmatched. Per germline, CDR1 SGHTA and CDR2 FQGTGA. This CDR3 is 14 amino acids long. This chain's CDR3 is CASSVSGGAYEQYF. CDR3 bases: TGTGCCAGCAGCGTCAGCGGGGGGGCGTACGAGCAGTACTTC. Variable domain in full (rest from reference TRBV7-3 and TRBJ2-7): GAGVSQTPSNKVTEKGKYVELRCDPISGHTALYWYRQSLGQGPEFLIYFQGTGAADDSGLPNDRFFAVRPEGSVSTLKIQRTERGDSAVYLCASSVSGGAYEQYFGPGTRLTVT.

In DNA form, the CDR3 reads TGTGCCAGCACCCAGGGGGCAGGGGAAAAACTGTTTTTT. Translating gives CASTQGAGEKLFF. V gene TRBV7-2 combines with J gene TRBJ1-4; 8 bases align to TRBD1. The CDR3 runs 13 residues. V shed 7 bases, J shed 8 bases, and the junction held 6 bases outside the gene matches. The germline V gene encodes CDR1 SGHTA and CDR2 FQGNSA. Complete variable domain (other parts from reference TRBV7-2 and TRBJ1-4): GAGVSQSPSNKVTEKGKDVELRCDPISGHTALYWYRQSLGQGLEFLIYFQGNSAPDKSGLPSDRFSAERTGGSVSTLTIQRTQQEDSAVYLCASTQGAGEKLFFGSGTQLSVL.

This clonotype has more than one count but fewer than ten. The J gene is TRBJ2-3, the V gene TRBV5-6; no clear D gene. The CDR3 runs 17 residues. Looked up from germline, CDR1 is SGHDT and CDR2 is YYEEEE. V lost 3 bases and J lost 5, with 22 bases in between. CDR3 amino acids: CASSSDLGKAGEDTQYF. The CDR3 DNA reads as TGTGCCAGCAGCTCGGATTTGGGAAAGGCCGGCGAAGATACGCAGTATTTT.

The chain combines TRBV25-1 with TRBJ1-4; D gene uncertain. V lost 2 bases and J 4 bases, leaving 17 bases between the germline ends. The CDR3 totals 17 residues. CDR1 and CDR2 (germline): MGHDK, SYGVNS. The chain's CDR3 is CASSEGKGVTFNEKLFF. The CDR3 bases are TGTGCCAGCAGTGAAGGAAAAGGCGTTACCTTTAATGAAAAACTGTTTTTT.

As for this clonotype: Given a much more abundant clone one base away, this may be a read error. The chain combines TRBV5-1 with TRBJ2-7, with a possible D match to TRBD2 (6 bases). CDR1 SGHRS and CDR2 YFSETQ come from the germline V gene. The germline V and J ends were trimmed by 4 bases and 3 bases, with 8 bases remaining between them. This CDR3 is built from 12 residues. This chain's CDR3 is CASSETSYEQYV. The CDR3 DNA follows: TGCGCCAGCAGCGAGACTAGCTACGAGCAGTACGTC.

The chain has TRBV10-3 and TRBJ2-6; the D is unclear. Looked up from germline, CDR1 is ENHRY and CDR2 is SYGVKD. Deletions cut 7 bases from V and 2 bases from J, with 9 bases between. The CDR3 extends over 14 amino acids. Here the CDR3 reads CAIIKGPGANVLTF. In nucleotides, the CDR3 is TGTGCCATCATTAAAGGCCCTGGGGCCAACGTCCTGACTTTC.

This clonotype was observed a handful of times. One junction end disagrees with the germline gene, perhaps due to a read error. This chain connects TRBV6-5 to TRBJ2-1; the D gene is possibly TRBD2 (7 bases). Germline V CDR1 and CDR2: MNHEY, SVGAGI. The length of the CDR3 is 15 residues. The CDR3 DNA reads TGTGCCAGCACCGAGGGGGGGGCCCACGTCAATGAGCCGTTCTTC. Residues: CASTEGGAHVNEPFF.